The rows below give T cell receptor beta chains drawn from one sample of a study of blood T cell repertoires in COVID-19. Produced via immunoSEQ multiplex PCR; TCRdb's table is partial and in-frame only. The table has roughly 220,000 clones, 85% to 90% seen once; the top ten hold approximately 6.1%. Input material: peripheral blood. These TCRs come from a man at least 80 years old with acute or convalescent COVID-19. Both conserved end residues are part of each CDR3. The order of the fields is clone size, J gene, CDR3 length, D gene, V gene, CDR3 DNA, CDR3 protein. D genes are given only for firm matches. The listing skips clone size in some rows; elsewhere it reads once, few, many or a size class.

- TRBJ1-1 13 - TRBV6-2/TRBV6-3 TGTGCCAGCAGTTATACGGGGAGCACTGAAGCTTTCTTT CASSYTGSTEAFF
once TRBJ1-3 16 TRBD1 TRBV3-1/TRBV3-2 TGTGCCAGCAGCCAAGATTCAGGGGGCTTTGGAAACACCATATATTTT CASSQDSGGFGNTIYF
- TRBJ1-2 14 - TRBV6-5 TGTGCCAGCAGTTCACAGGGTGGTGGCTATGGCTACACCTTC CASSSQGGGYGYTF
once TRBJ2-2 16 TRBD2 TRBV5-4 TGTGCCAGCGGTACTAGCGGGAGTCTATTCACCGGGGAGCTGTTTTTT CASGTSGSLFTGELFF
- TRBJ2-2 18 TRBD2 TRBV18 TGTGCCAGCTCTCCACGGGGATCTAGCGGGAGTCACACCGGGGAGCTGTTTTTT CASSPRGSSGSHTGELFF
- TRBJ1-5 14 - TRBV28 TGTGCCAGCAGTTTAAATGGGAGGAGACAGCCCCAGCATTTT CASSLNGRRQPQHF
- TRBJ1-4 12 - TRBV12-3/TRBV12-4 TGTGCCAGCAGTTTGAGGACAGAAAAACTGTTTTTT CASSLRTEKLFF
few TRBJ1-1 13 - TRBV19 TGTGCCAGTAGTATGACAGGGAACACTGAAGCTTTCTTT CASSMTGNTEAFF
- TRBJ2-1 18 TRBD2 TRBV7-9 TGTGCCAGCAGCTTTGACGGGACTAGCGGGAGATCGGGCAATGAGCAGTTCTTC CASSFDGTSGRSGNEQFF
- TRBJ1-1 18 TRBD1 TRBV19 TGTGCCAGTAGTATGATCTTGGTTAGGGACAGCCAGAACACTGAAGCTTTCTTT CASSMILVRDSQNTEAFF
- TRBJ1-5 15 - TRBV28 TGTGCCAGCAGAGCCACAGGCTATAGCAATCAGCCCCAGCATTTT CASRATGYSNQPQHF
- TRBJ2-5 13 TRBD1 TRBV4-3 TGCGCCAGCAGCCAAGACAGGGGGGAGACCCAGTACTTC CASSQDRGETQYF
- TRBJ2-5 14 TRBD1 TRBV19 TGTGCCACCCAGGACAGGGGGCGAAAAGAGACCCAGTACTTC CATQDRGRKETQYF
- TRBJ2-2 16 TRBD1 TRBV2 TGTGCCAGCAGATTACGGACAGGGACCAACACCGGGGAGCTGTTTTTT CASRLRTGTNTGELFF
once TRBJ2-1 17 TRBD2 TRBV7-3 TGTGCCAGCAGCTCCAGGGGACTAGCGGGAGGTGTAGGTGAGCAGTTCTTC CASSSRGLAGGVGEQFF
- TRBJ2-7 13 - TRBV10-1 TGCGCCAGCAGTCAGGTTGGGGCGTCCGAGCAGTACTTC CASSQVGASEQYF
- TRBJ1-4 14 - TRBV3-1/TRBV3-2 TGTGCCAGCAGCCAAGCGGGGGCTAATGAAAAACTGTTTTTT CASSQAGANEKLFF
- TRBJ2-7 14 - TRBV6-2/TRBV6-3 TGTGCCAGCAGTCGGATCGGGACATCATACGAGCAGTACTTC CASSRIGTSYEQYF
- TRBJ2-1 16 - TRBV6-1 TGTGCCAGCAGTGGGCGACAGCTGAGCTCCTACAATGAGCAGTTCTTC CASSGRQLSSYNEQFF
- TRBJ2-7 13 - TRBV9 TGTGCCAGCAGCGTACAACAGGGCGGCGAGCAGTACTTC CASSVQQGGEQYF
- TRBJ2-1 19 TRBD2 TRBV7-7 TGTGCCAGCAGCCCGAGCCGGACTAGCGGGAGGGGGTCCTACAATGAGCAGTTCTTC CASSPSRTSGRGSYNEQFF
- TRBJ2-7 12 - TRBV3-1/TRBV3-2 TGTGCCAGCAGCCAAGAGGCGCGCGGGCAGTACTTC CASSQEARGQYF
- TRBJ1-4 15 TRBD1 TRBV7-2 TGTGCCAGCAGCTCCTCGGGACAGACTAATGAAAAACTGTTTTTT CASSSSGQTNEKLFF
- TRBJ2-3 16 - TRBV9 TGTGCCAGCAGCCCTCGAACCGGGACGGAGGGGGATACGCAGTATTTT CASSPRTGTEGDTQYF
- TRBJ1-5 15 TRBD1 TRBV24-1 TGTGCCACCAGCCCAGCGGACAGGGGGGATCAGCCCCAGCATTTT CATSPADRGDQPQHF
- TRBJ1-1 13 - TRBV6-1 TGTGCCAGCAGTGAACGGGGGTCTTCTGAAGCTTTCTTT CASSERGSSEAFF
- TRBJ1-1 15 - TRBV3-1/TRBV3-2 TGTGCCAGCAGCCAAGACTGGAGGGGGGGCACTGAAGCTTTCTTT CASSQDWRGGTEAFF
- TRBJ2-2 13 - TRBV6-6 TGTGCCAGCAGTGCCCTAGCAACCGGGGAGCTGTTTTTT CASSALATGELFF
- TRBJ2-7 12 - TRBV18 TGTGCCAGCTCACTAGCGGCCTACGAGCAGTACTTC CASSLAAYEQYF
- TRBJ1-4 15 - TRBV7-3 TGTGCCAGCAGCTCGACAGCCGGCAGCAATGAAAAACTGTTTTTT CASSSTAGSNEKLFF
- TRBJ2-5 15 - TRBV4-3 TGCGCCAGCAGCCCCATGGGACTCATGGGGGAGACCCAGTACTTC CASSPMGLMGETQYF
- TRBJ1-4 16 TRBD1 TRBV14 TGTGCCAGCAGCCAAGGCCTCGGGACAGATAATGAAAAACTGTTTTTT CASSQGLGTDNEKLFF
- TRBJ2-5 15 - TRBV3-1/TRBV3-2 TGTGCCAGCAGCCAAGTAGCAGGGTACCAAGAGACCCAGTACTTC CASSQVAGYQETQYF
- TRBJ2-2 18 TRBD2 TRBV7-2 TGTGCCAGCAGCTTAATGGGGATGACGGGAGGGAACACCGGGGAGCTGTTTTTT CASSLMGMTGGNTGELFF
- TRBJ2-5 15 - TRBV6-5 TGTGCCAGCAGTTACTCGAGTCAGGGTTTGGAGACCCAGTACTTC CASSYSSQGLETQYF
- TRBJ1-5 15 TRBD1 TRBV18 TGTGCCAGCTCACCACCGGGACAGGGCAATCAGCCCCAGCATTTT CASSPPGQGNQPQHF
- TRBJ1-6 14 - TRBV3-1/TRBV3-2 TGTGCCAGCAGCGGAGAATTGAGTAATTCACCCCTCCACTTT CASSGELSNSPLHF
- TRBJ2-1 14 - TRBV30 TGTGCCTGGACGCCGGTACCTGCCTACAATGAGCAGTTCTTC CAWTPVPAYNEQFF
- TRBJ1-1 13 - TRBV7-2 TGTGCCAGCAGCACGACACCGAACACTGAAGCTTTCTTT CASSTTPNTEAFF
- TRBJ1-2 12 - TRBV7-9 TGTGCCAGCAGCTTAGACATCTCCGGCTACACCTTC CASSLDISGYTF